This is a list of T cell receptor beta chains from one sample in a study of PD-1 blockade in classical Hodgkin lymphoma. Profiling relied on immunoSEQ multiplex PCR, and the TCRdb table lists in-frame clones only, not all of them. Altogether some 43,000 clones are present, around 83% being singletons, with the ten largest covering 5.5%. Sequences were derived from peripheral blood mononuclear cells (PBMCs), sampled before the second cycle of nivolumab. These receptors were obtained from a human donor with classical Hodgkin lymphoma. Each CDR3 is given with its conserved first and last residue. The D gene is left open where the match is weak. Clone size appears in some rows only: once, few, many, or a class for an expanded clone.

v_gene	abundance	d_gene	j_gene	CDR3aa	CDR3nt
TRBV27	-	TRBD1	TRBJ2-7	CASSSTAGTDFYEQYF	TGTGCCAGCAGTTCGACCGCCGGGACAGATTTCTACGAGCAGTACTTC
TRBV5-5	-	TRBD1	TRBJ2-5	CASSLSGTGGGETQYF	TGTGCCAGCAGCTTGTCCGGGACAGGGGGCGGGGAGACCCAGTACTTC
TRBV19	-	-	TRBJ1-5	CASSRLDQPQHF	TGTGCCAGTAGCCGATTGGACCAGCCCCAGCATTTT
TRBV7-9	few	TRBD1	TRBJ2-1	CASSPTGQGNYNEQFF	TGTGCCAGCAGCCCTACGGGACAGGGGAACTACAATGAGCAGTTCTTC
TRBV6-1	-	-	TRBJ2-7	CASSVSGGEAYEQYF	TGTGCCAGCAGTGTGTCGGGCGGGGAGGCGTACGAGCAGTACTTC
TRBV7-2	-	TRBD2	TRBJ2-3	CASSLGSGGSGDTQYF	TGTGCCAGCAGCTTAGGTAGCGGGGGGTCAGGAGATACGCAGTATTTT
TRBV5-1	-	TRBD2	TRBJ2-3	CASSLTSGGIDTQYF	TGCGCCAGCAGCTTAACTAGCGGGGGCATAGATACGCAGTATTTT
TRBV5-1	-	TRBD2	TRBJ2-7	CASSWDLAGGSYEQYF	TGCGCCAGCAGCTGGGATCTAGCGGGGGGCTCCTACGAGCAGTACTTC
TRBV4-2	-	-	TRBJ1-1	CASSQVDTEAFF	TGTGCCAGCAGCCAAGTTGACACTGAAGCTTTCTTT
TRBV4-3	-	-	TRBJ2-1	CASSRLTSLDEQFF	TGCGCCAGCAGCCGACTCACTAGTTTAGATGAGCAGTTCTTC
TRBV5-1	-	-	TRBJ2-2	CASSLWVGELFF	TGCGCCAGCAGCTTGTGGGTTGGGGAGCTGTTTTTT
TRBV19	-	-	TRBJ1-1	CASSMERGQPEAFF	TGTGCCAGTAGTATGGAGCGGGGACAACCTGAAGCTTTCTTT
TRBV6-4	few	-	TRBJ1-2	CASSELGTTRDGYTF	TGTGCCAGCAGTGAGTTGGGGACAACTCGCGATGGCTACACCTTC
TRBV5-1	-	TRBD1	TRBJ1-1	CASSLSQGAAEAFF	TGCGCCAGCAGCTTATCACAGGGGGCGGCTGAAGCTTTCTTT
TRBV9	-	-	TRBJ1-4	CASSAGQSYGDEKLFF	TGTGCCAGCAGCGCCGGACAGTCCTATGGGGACGAAAAACTGTTTTTT
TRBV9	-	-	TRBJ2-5	CASSVGSRGRYQETQYF	TGTGCCAGCAGCGTAGGGTCCAGGGGTCGGTACCAAGAGACCCAGTACTTC
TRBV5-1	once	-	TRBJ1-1	CASSLEVGNTEAFF	TGCGCCAGCAGCTTGGAGGTTGGCAACACTGAAGCTTTCTTT
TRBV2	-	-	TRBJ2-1	CASSSEVSYNEQFF	TGTGCCAGCAGCAGCGAGGTATCCTACAATGAGCAGTTCTTC
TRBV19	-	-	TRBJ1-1	CASSVRGTSMNGDTEAFF	TGTGCCAGTAGTGTGCGCGGAACTTCGATGAACGGGGACACTGAAGCTTTCTTT
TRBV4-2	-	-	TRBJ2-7	CASSPGQTTYEQYF	TGTGCCAGCAGCCCCGGACAGACCACCTACGAGCAGTACTTC
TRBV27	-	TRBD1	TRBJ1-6	CASSFQGGSGSYNSPLHF	TGTGCCAGCAGTTTTCAGGGGGGAAGTGGCTCCTATAATTCACCCCTCCACTTT
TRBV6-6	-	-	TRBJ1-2	CASSYFGSPGYGYTF	TGTGCCAGCAGTTACTTCGGCAGCCCCGGCTATGGCTACACCTTC
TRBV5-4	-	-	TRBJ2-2	CASSLAGSHTGELFF	TGTGCCAGCAGCTTGGCGGGGTCGCACACCGGGGAGCTGTTTTTT
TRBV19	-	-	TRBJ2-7	CASSSSFLGEQYF	TGTGCCAGTAGTTCCTCTTTCTTGGGCGAGCAGTACTTC
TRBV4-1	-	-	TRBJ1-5	CASSPRSGPLNQPQHF	TGCGCCAGCAGCCCAAGATCTGGCCCGCTCAATCAGCCCCAGCATTTT
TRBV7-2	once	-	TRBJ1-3	CASSSPQDVVDTIYF	TGTGCCAGCAGCTCCCCCCAGGACGTTGTGGACACCATATATTTT
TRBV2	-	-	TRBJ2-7	CASSDFAYEQYF	TGTGCCAGCAGTGATTTTGCCTACGAGCAGTACTTC
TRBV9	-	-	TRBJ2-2	CASSVQGGNTGELFF	TGTGCCAGCAGCGTACAGGGAGGGAACACCGGGGAGCTGTTTTTT
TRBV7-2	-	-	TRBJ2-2	CASSPTASWSGELFF	TGTGCCAGCAGCCCCACAGCCTCATGGTCCGGGGAGCTGTTTTTT
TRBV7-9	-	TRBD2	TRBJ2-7	CASRGLAGTYEQYF	TGTGCCAGCAGGGGACTAGCGGGGACCTACGAGCAGTACTTC
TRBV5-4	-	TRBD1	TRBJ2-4	CASSPGTDLAKNIQYF	TGTGCCAGCAGCCCGGGGACAGACTTAGCCAAAAACATTCAGTACTTC
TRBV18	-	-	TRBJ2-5	CASSPIVGLQETQYF	TGTGCCAGCTCACCAATCGTGGGGTTACAAGAGACCCAGTACTTC
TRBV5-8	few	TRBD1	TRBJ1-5	CASSLGQGAGQPQHF	TGTGCCAGCAGCTTGGGACAGGGGGCAGGTCAGCCCCAGCATTTT
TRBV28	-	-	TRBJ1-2	CASSVSYGYTF	TGTGCCAGCAGTGTAAGCTATGGCTACACCTTC
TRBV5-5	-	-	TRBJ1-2	CASSLYSRGGYTF	TGTGCCAGCAGCTTGTACAGTCGTGGTGGCTACACCTTC
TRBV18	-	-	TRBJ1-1	CASSPGAMNTEAFF	TGTGCCAGCTCACCGGGCGCGATGAACACTGAAGCTTTCTTT
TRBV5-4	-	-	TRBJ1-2	CASRGGEGYTF	TGTGCCTCTCGAGGAGGCGAGGGCTACACCTTC
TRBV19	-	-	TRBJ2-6	CASSTPGSGANVLTF	TGTGCCAGTAGTACCCCGGGGTCTGGGGCCAACGTCCTGACTTTC
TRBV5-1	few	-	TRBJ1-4	CASSGGFGEKLFF	TGCGCCAGCAGCGGGGGTTTCGGGGAAAAACTGTTTTTT
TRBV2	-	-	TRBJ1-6	CASSSGSSYNSPLHF	TGTGCCAGCAGTTCAGGTAGCTCCTATAATTCACCCCTCCACTTT
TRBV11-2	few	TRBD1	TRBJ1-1	CASSLEQTGATEAFF	TGTGCCAGCAGCTTAGAACAGACAGGGGCCACTGAAGCTTTCTTT
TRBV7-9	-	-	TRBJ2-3	CASSLDGGAADTQYF	TGTGCCAGCAGCTTAGATGGTGGGGCGGCAGATACGCAGTATTTT
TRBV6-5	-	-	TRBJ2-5	CASSPLVRGETQYF	TGTGCCAGCAGTCCTCTGGTCCGAGGAGAGACCCAGTACTTC
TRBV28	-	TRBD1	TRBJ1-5	CASSRRQGINQPQHF	TGTGCCAGCAGCCGAAGACAGGGAATCAATCAGCCCCAGCATTTT
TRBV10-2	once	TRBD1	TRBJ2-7	CASSSRTGWYEQYF	TGCGCCAGCAGTTCCCGGACAGGCTGGTACGAGCAGTACTTC
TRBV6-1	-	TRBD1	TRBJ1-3	CASSEEAGGGNTIYF	TGTGCCAGCAGTGAAGAGGCAGGGGGGGGAAACACCATATATTTT
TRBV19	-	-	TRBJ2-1	CASSSRTGYEQFF	TGTGCCAGTAGTTCTCGGACGGGGTATGAGCAGTTCTTC
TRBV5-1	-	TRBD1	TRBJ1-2	CASSLGQGRGYTF	TGCGCCAGCAGCTTGGGACAGGGGCGAGGCTACACCTTC
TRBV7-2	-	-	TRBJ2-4	CASSLEGWGTLAKNIQYF	TGTGCCAGCAGCTTAGAGGGTTGGGGGACTCTAGCCAAAAACATTCAGTACTTC
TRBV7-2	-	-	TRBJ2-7	CASSIQARGGPSEQYF	TGTGCCAGCAGTATCCAGGCTAGAGGAGGGCCTAGCGAGCAGTACTTC
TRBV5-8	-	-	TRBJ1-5	CASRRDTSRPQHF	TGTGCCAGCAGGCGGGACACATCTCGGCCCCAGCATTTT